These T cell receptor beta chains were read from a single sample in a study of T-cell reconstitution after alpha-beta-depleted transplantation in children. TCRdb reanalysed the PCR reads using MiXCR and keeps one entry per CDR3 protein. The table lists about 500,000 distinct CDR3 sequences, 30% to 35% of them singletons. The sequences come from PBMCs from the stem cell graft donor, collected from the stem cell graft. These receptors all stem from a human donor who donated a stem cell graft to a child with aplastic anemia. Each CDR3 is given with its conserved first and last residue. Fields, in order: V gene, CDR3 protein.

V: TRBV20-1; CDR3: CSAVSGTGLYSNQPQHF
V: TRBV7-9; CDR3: CASSPLGGQNTEAFF
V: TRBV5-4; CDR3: CASSRNRAGTPLHF
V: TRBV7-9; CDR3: CASSLVEDFQNYGYTF
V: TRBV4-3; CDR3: CASSQVVFTSRGELFF
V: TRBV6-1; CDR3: CASSVGLAGGLVRPQFF
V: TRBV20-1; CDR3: CSARVSAGVADTQYF
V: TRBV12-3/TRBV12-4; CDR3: CASSPPSGRGTDTQYF
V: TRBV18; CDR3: CASSPDVGGETQYF
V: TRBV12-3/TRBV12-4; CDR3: CASSLTGGRAGNEQFF
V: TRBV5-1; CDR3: CASPDRVGYTF
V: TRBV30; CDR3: CAWSMRLGLFF
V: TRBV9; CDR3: CASSVGGDGTGELFF
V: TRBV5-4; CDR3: CASSLGGSGMWNEQFF
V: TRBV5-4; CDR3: CASSILQGGTNEKLFF
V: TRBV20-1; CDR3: CSAFTGGQPQHF
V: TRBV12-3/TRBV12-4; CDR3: CASRSGRSNEKLFF
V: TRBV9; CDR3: CASSVGQRETDTQYF
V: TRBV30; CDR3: CAWNGGQGATEAFF
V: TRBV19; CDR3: CASSGVNSPLHF
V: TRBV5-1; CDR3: CASSLGDWDEQYF
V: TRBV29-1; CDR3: CSVGGAFGQPQHF
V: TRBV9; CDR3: CASSAQGAGFNYGYTF
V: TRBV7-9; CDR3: CASSLREAGWKETQYF
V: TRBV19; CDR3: CASSRGGLAGTKYNEQFF
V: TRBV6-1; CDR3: CASSEGQGPRHEQYF
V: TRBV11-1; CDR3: CASSLGQGGVGGNQPQHF
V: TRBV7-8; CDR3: CAGSPAGRYGYTF
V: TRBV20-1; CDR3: CSAATGDTPWGTQYF
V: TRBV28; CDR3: CASSLGTSDTQYF
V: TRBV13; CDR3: CASSLFRGAGNEQFF
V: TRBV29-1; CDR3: CSVAALTGGGKTQYF
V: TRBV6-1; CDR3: CASSTHSGASGANVLTF
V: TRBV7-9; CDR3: CASSLDSSEQFF
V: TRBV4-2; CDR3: CASSLSPGLAGDPSTNNEQFF
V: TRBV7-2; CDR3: CASSLAPGVEAFF
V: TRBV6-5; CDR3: CASSYSQLTDTQYF
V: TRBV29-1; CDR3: CSGEPQGRETQYF
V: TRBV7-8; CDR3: CASSLREGNIQYF
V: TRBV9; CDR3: CASSVDLTGDTWELFF
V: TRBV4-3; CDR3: CASSQDRTGGLNTEAFF
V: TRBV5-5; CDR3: CASSRDTGTTGYGYTF
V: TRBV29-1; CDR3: CSAQPGGLDTEAFF
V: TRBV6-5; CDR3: CASSYSLTGTYEQYF
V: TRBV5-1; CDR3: CASSSDEGTTDTQYF
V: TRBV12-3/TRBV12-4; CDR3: CASNLYSNQPQHF
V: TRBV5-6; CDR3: CASSLGGNPLTDTQYF
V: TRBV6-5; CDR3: CASSTYNSPLHF
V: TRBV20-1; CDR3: CSARGSVQETQYF
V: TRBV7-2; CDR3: CASSPQVRDTEAFF
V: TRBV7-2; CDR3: CASSSGGRETQYF
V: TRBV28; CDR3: CASTLIPGEKLFF
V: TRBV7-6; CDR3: CASSLKFGTGANVLTF
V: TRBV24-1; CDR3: CATSFGGRTGELFF
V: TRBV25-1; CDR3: CASSGWSGPNEKLFF
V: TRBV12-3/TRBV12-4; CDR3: CASSSHPVAFF